This is a list of T cell receptor beta chains from one sample in a study of T cell responses to AZD1222 COVID-19 vaccine. Using immunoSEQ multiplex PCR, the repertoire was profiled, and TCRdb retains in-frame clones only, with some absent. In the table there are some 120,000 clones, 80% to 95% of which are singletons. Sequenced here: peripheral blood, sampled on day 0 of AZD1222 vaccination. These receptors were collected from an adult in good health. Both conserved end residues are trimmed from each CDR3. The order of the fields is J gene, V gene, CDR3 protein.

>TRBJ2-3|TRBV28
ASRESGFGQY
>TRBJ1-3|TRBV9
ASSSEGAIPGNTIY
>TRBJ2-7|TRBV29-1
SVQKTGIPYEQY
>TRBJ2-2|TRBV7-9
ASSLALDTGELF
>TRBJ2-7|TRBV27
ASSYIVAGGSYEQY
>TRBJ2-2|TRBV19
ASSPRQGGTGELF
>TRBJ1-1|TRBV7-3
ASSLVGGRGVGAF
>TRBJ1-2|TRBV28
ASSFPGPLYGYT
>TRBJ1-6|TRBV24-1
ATSDPPQGPSSYNSPLH
>TRBJ1-2|TRBV6-5
ASSYSDSYGYT
>TRBJ2-2|TRBV19
ASSINQGRGELF
>TRBJ1-5|TRBV2
ASKDRGPFQPQH
>TRBJ1-2|TRBV2
ASSESGGGYNYGYT
>TRBJ1-4|TRBV9
ASSADGETNEKLF
>TRBJ1-3|TRBV15
ATSRGATSGNTIY
>TRBJ1-5|TRBV19
ASSYVQSFSNQPQH
>TRBJ1-5|TRBV29-1
SVPTGPGGNQPQH
>TRBJ1-1|TRBV6-4
ASSATGNTEAF
>TRBJ2-2|TRBV3-1/TRBV3-2
ASSLTSGINTGELF
>TRBJ1-2|TRBV6-1
ASSESQASYGYT
>TRBJ1-5|TRBV28
ASNPRGGTGDQPQH
>TRBJ2-1|TRBV11-3
ASSLASTSGTFSEQF
>TRBJ2-7|TRBV2
ASSEYQTYEQY
>TRBJ1-1|TRBV10-3
AHRLAENTEAF
>TRBJ2-7|TRBV7-8
ASSLETSGDSYEQY
>TRBJ1-5|TRBV28
ASSWGGQGNQPQH
>TRBJ1-2|TRBV6-1
ASSEAGGVGYT
>TRBJ1-2|TRBV5-6
ASSLFDRDGYT
>TRBJ2-1|TRBV18
ASSPRDWNNEQF
>TRBJ1-1|TRBV10-3
AISEGTGKKDTEAF
>TRBJ1-1|TRBV18
ASSPVQGTEAF
>TRBJ1-1|TRBV19
ASSINRNTEAF
>TRBJ2-7|TRBV7-2
ASSPQGPTYEQY
>TRBJ2-7|TRBV12-3/TRBV12-4
ASRPVGGYEQY
>TRBJ2-1|TRBV11-2
ASSLVQGFNEQF
>TRBJ1-5|TRBV27
ASSSGSGNQPQH
>TRBJ1-3|TRBV9
ASSPHANSGNTIY
>TRBJ1-5|TRBV12-3/TRBV12-4
ASGAEGNQPQH
>TRBJ2-7|TRBV20-1
SASGTRPYEQY
>TRBJ1-3|TRBV18
ASSLNTGYSGNTIY
>TRBJ1-2|TRBV6-5
ASSSTSFTNYGYT
>TRBJ1-2|TRBV4-2
ASSQETREGGYT
>TRBJ1-2|TRBV6-5
ASSYSRGYGYT
>TRBJ1-4|TRBV4-1
ASSFEGFEKLF
>TRBJ1-4|TRBV2
ASGRLEKLF
>TRBJ1-1|TRBV9
ASSVEGFTEAF
>TRBJ2-5|TRBV6-2/TRBV6-3
ASSLPDSRETQY
>TRBJ2-7|TRBV9
ASSVGSGQEYEQY
>TRBJ2-2|TRBV9
ASSVSADTGELF
>TRBJ2-3|TRBV7-2
ASSLAPSGGIAGTQY
>TRBJ2-5|TRBV7-3
ASSSDRLETQY
>TRBJ1-5|TRBV19
ASSMRFLRQVRPNQPQH
>TRBJ1-5|TRBV27
ASSLLPYGNQPQH
>TRBJ2-1|TRBV5-1
ASSDGLAGSYNEQF
>TRBJ1-1|TRBV28
ASSPPRGNTEAF
>TRBJ1-2|TRBV28
ASRDTLNYGYT
>TRBJ1-1|TRBV7-6
ASSPGTVKGTEAF
>TRBJ2-1|TRBV7-9
ASSPTTRQGTQSYNEQF